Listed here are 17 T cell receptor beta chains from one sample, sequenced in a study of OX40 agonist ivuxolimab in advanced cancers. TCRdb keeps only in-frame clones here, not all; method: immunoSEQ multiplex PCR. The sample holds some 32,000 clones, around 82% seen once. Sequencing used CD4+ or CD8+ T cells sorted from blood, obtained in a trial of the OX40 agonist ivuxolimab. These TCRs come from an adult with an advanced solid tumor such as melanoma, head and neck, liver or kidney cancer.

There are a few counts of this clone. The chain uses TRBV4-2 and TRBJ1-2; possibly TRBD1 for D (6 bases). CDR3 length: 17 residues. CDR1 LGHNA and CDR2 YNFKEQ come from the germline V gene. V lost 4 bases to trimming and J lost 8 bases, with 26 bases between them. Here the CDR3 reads CASSLTRTVAIRLGYTF. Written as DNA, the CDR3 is TGTGCCAGCAGCCTTACTAGGACAGTTGCTATTAGGTTAGGCTACACCTTC.

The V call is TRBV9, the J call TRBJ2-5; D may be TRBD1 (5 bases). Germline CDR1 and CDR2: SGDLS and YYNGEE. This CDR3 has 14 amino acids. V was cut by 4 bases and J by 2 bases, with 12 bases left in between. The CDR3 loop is CASSLHRTQETQYF. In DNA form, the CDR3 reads TGTGCCAGCAGCCTACACAGGACGCAAGAGACCCAGTACTTC. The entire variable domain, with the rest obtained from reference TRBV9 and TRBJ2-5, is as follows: DSGVTQTPKHLITATGQRVTLRCSPRSGDLSVYWYQQSLDQGLQFLIQYYNGEERAKGNILERFSAQQFPDLHSELNLSSLELGDSALYFCASSLHRTQETQYFGPGTRLLVL.

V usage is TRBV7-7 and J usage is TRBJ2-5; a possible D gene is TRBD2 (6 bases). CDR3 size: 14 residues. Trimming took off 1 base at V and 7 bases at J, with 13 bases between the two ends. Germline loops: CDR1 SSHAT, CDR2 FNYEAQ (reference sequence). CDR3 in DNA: TGTGCCAGCAGCTTAGAGACTGAGGAGGGGACCCAGTACTTC. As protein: CASSLETEEGTQYF.

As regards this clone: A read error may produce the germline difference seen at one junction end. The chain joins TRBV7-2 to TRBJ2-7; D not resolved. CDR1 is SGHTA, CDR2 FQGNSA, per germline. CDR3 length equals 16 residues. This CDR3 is CASSFDASYVSCEQYF. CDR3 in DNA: TGTGCCAGCAGCTTCGACGCCAGCTACGTATCCTGCGAGCAGTACTTC.

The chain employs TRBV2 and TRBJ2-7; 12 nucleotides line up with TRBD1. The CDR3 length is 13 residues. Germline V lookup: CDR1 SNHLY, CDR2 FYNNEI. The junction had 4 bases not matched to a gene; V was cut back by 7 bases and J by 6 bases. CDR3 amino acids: CASTGTGGAEQYF. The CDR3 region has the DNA TGTGCCAGCACTGGGACAGGGGGCGCCGAGCAGTACTTC.

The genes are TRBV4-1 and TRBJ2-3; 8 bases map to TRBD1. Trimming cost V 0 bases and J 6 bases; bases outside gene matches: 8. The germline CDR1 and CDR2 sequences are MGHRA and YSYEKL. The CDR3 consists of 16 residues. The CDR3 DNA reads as TGCGCCAGCAGCCAAGAAGAGCGGACAGGGTTGGATACGCAGTATTTT. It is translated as CASSQEERTGLDTQYF.

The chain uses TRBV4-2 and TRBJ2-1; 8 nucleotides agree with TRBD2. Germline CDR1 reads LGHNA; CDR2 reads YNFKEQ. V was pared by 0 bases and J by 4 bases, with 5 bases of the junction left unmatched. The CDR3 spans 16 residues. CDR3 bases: TGTGCCAGCAGCCAAGAAGGGCTAGCGGGTTACAATGAGCAGTTCTTC. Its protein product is CASSQEGLAGYNEQFF.

The CDR3 DNA is TGTGCCAGCAGCTCCGCTCCGGGGGAAGCGGGATATACGCAGTATTTT. This codes for CASSSAPGEAGYTQYF. This sequence joins TRBV11-2 and TRBJ2-3; 7 positions agree with TRBD2. Losses at the gene ends were 4 bases for V and 7 bases for J; bases not matched to a gene: 14. Germline assignment: CDR1 SGHAT and CDR2 FQNNGV. The CDR3 covers 16 residues.

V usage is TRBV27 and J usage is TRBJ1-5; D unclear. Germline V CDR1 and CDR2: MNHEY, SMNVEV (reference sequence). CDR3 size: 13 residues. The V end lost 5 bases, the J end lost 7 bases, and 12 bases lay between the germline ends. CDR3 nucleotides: TGTGCCAGCAGTCCCGGCCCGAGACAGCCCCAGCATTTT. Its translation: CASSPGPRQPQHF.

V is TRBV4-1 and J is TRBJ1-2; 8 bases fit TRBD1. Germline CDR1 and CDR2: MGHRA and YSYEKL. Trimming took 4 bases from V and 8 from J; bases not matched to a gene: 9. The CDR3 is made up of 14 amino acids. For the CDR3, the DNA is TGCGCCAGCAGCCCAGGACAGGGCCCGGGCGGCTACACCTTC. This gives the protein CASSPGQGPGGYTF.

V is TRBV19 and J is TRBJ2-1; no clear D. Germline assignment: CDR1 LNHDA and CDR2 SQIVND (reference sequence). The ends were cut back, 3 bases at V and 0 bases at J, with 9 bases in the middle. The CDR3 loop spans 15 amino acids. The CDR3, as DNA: TGTGCCAGTAGTATCGGGCAGAGCTCCTACAATGAGCAGTTCTTC. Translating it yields CASSIGQSSYNEQFF.

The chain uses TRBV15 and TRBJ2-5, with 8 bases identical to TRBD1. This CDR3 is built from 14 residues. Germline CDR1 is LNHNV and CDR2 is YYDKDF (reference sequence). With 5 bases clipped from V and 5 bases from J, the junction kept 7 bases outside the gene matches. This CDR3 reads CATSLFRDRETQYF. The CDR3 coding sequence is TGTGCCACCAGCTTATTCCGGGACAGGGAGACCCAGTACTTC.

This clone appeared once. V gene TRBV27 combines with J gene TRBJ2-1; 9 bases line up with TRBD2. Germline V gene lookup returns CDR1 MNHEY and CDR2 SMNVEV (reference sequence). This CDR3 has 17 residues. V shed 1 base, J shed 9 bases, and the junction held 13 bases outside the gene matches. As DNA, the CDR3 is TGTGCCAGCAGTTTATGGTTTGGCGGGAGGGGGGAGACTGAGCAGTTCTTC. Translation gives CASSLWFGGRGETEQFF.

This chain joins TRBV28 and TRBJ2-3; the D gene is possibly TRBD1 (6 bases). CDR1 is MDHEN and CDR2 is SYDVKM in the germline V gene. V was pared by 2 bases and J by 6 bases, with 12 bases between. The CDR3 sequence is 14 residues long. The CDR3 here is CASSLPAGDDTQYF. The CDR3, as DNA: TGTGCCAGCAGTTTACCGGCAGGGGACGATACGCAGTATTTT. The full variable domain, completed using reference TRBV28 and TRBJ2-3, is DVKVTQSSRYLVKRTGEKVFLECVQDMDHENMFWYRQDPGLGLRLIYFSYDVKMKEKGDIPEGYSVSREKKERFSLILESASTNQTSMYLCASSLPAGDDTQYFGPGTRLTVL.

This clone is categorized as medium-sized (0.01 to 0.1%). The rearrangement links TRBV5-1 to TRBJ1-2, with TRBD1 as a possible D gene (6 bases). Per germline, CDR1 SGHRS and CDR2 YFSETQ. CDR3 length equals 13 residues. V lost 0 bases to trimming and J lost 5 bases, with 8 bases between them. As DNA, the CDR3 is TGCGCCAGCAGCTTGGGAAGGGGGTATGGCTACACCTTC. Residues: CASSLGRGYGYTF. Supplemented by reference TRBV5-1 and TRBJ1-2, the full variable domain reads KAGVTQTPRYLIKTRGQQVTLSCSPISGHRSVSWYQQTPGQGLQFLFEYFSETQRNKGNFPGRFSGRQFSNSRSEMNVSTLELGDSALYLCASSLGRGYGYTFGSGTRLTVV.

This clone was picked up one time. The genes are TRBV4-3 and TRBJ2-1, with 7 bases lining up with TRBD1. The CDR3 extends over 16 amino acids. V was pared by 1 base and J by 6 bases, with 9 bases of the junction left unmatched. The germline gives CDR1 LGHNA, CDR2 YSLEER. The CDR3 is CASSQGGYDRVNEQFF. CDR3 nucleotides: TGCGCCAGCAGCCAAGGGGGTTATGACAGGGTCAATGAGCAGTTCTTC.

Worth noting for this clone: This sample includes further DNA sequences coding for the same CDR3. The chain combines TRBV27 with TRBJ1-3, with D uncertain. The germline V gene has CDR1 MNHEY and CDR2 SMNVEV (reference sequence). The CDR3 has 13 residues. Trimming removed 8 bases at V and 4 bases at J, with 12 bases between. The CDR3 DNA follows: TGTGCCAGCGGGGTTTATCGGGGAAACACCATATATTTT. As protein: CASGVYRGNTIYF.